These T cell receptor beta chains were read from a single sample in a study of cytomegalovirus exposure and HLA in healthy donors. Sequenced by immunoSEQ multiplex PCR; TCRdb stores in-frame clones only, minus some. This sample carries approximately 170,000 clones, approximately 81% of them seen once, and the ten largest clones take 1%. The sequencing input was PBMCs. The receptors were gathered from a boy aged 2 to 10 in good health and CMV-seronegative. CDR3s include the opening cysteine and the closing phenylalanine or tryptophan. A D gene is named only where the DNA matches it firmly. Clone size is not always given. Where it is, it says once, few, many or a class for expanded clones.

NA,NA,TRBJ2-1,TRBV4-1,CASSQSPFSGYNEQFF,TGCGCCAGCAGCCAATCTCCGTTTAGCGGATACAATGAGCAGTTCTTC
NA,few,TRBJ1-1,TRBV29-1,CSVVRTDTEAFF,TGCAGCGTTGTCAGGACAGACACTGAAGCTTTCTTT
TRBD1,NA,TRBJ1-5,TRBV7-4,CASSQTGAQSNQPQHF,TGTGCCAGCAGCCAAACAGGGGCCCAAAGCAATCAGCCCCAGCATTTT
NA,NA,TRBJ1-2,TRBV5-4,CASSLFGGRGYTF,TGTGCCAGCAGCTTGTTTGGGGGCCGAGGCTACACCTTC
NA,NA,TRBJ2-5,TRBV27,CASSPGALLGTQYF,TGTGCCAGCAGTCCAGGTGCCCTACTGGGGACCCAGTACTTC
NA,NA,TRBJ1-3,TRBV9,CASSVGSSGNTIYF,TGTGCCAGCAGCGTAGGCAGCTCTGGAAACACCATATATTTT
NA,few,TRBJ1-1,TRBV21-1,CASSKVRVVNTEAFF,TGTGCCAGCAGCAAAGTGAGGGTGGTAAACACTGAAGCTTTCTTT
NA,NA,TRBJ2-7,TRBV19,CASSIVGSSYEQYF,TGTGCCAGTAGTATTGTGGGGAGCTCCTACGAGCAGTACTTC
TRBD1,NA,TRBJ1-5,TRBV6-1,CASSSRQGGNQPQHF,TGCGCCAGCAGTTCTAGACAGGGGGGCAATCAGCCCCAGCATTTT
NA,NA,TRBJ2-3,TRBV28,CASSPWTIPDTQYF,TGTGCCAGCAGTCCCTGGACTATACCCGATACGCAGTATTTT
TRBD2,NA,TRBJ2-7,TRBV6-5,CASSYSYGGTYEQYF,TGTGCCAGCAGTTACTCGTACGGGGGGACCTACGAGCAGTACTTC
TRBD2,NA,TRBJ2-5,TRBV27,CASSHLSGEETQYF,TGTGCCAGCAGTCACCTTAGCGGGGAAGAGACCCAGTACTTC
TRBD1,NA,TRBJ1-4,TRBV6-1,CASSTGTGGKPFF,TGTGCCAGCAGTACAGGGACAGGGGGGAAACCCTTTTTT
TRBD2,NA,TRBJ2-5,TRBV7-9,CASSLGGLAGSWETQYF,TGTGCCAGCAGCTTAGGGGGACTAGCGGGGTCGTGGGAGACCCAGTACTTC
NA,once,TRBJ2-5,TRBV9,CASSVLGETQYF,TGTGCCAGCAGCGTACTAGGAGAGACCCAGTACTTC
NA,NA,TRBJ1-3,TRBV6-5,CASSYVPVSGNTIYF,TGTGCCAGCAGTTACGTTCCGGTTTCGGGAAACACCATATATTTT
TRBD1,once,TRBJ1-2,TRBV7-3,CASSLRQGDTNYGYTF,TGTGCCAGCAGCTTAAGACAGGGAGACACTAACTATGGCTACACCTTC
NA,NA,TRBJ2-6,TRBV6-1,CASSRGSGANVLTF,TGTGCCAGCAGTAGGGGTTCTGGGGCCAACGTCCTGACTTTC
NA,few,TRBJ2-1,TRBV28,CASSFKFRTPYNEQFF,TGTGCCAGCAGTTTTAAGTTCCGGACACCCTACAATGAGCAGTTCTTC
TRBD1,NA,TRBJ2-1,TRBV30,CAWSPLTGLGNNEQFF,TGTGCCTGGAGCCCCCTGACAGGGTTAGGAAACAATGAGCAGTTCTTC
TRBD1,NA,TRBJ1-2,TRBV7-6,CASSPLTGGNYGYTF,TGTGCCAGCAGCCCCTTGACAGGGGGCAACTATGGCTACACCTTC
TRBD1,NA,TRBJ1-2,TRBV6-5,CASSRQGVYTF,TGTGCCAGCAGTCGACAGGGGGTCTACACCTTC
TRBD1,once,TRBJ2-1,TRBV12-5,CASGFGVRGSGINEQFF,TGTGCTAGTGGTTTTGGGGTCAGGGGGTCGGGGATTAATGAGCAGTTCTTC
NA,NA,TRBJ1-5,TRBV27,CASSLDRGLGQPQHF,TGTGCCAGCAGTTTGGATAGGGGACTCGGTCAGCCCCAGCATTTT
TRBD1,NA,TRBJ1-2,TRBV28,CASRLQGANYGYTF,TGTGCCAGCAGGCTTCAGGGGGCTAACTATGGCTACACCTTC
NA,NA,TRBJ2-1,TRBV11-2,CASSLAGGRVNEQFF,TGTGCCAGCAGCTTAGCGGGTGGCAGGGTAAATGAGCAGTTCTTC
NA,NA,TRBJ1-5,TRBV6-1,CASSAKVGTSSNQPQHF,TGTGCCAGCAGTGCCAAAGTTGGGACATCTAGCAATCAGCCCCAGCATTTT
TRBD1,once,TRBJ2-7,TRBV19,CASTQFRDRAYEQYF,TGTGCCAGTACCCAGTTCCGGGACAGGGCCTACGAGCAGTACTTC
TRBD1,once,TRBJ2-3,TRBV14,CASSGRTGRKTDTQYF,TGTGCCAGCAGCGGCCGGACAGGGAGGAAAACAGATACGCAGTATTTT
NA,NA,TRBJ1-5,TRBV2,CASTAGDQPQHF,TGTGCCAGCACGGCAGGGGATCAGCCCCAGCATTTT
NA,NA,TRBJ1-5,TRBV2,CASSEGGRGGNQPQHF,TGTGCCAGCAGTGAAGGCGGCCGGGGGGGGAATCAGCCCCAGCATTTT
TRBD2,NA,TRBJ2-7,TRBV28,CASSLSPPGSGDTYEQYF,TGTGCCAGCAGTTTATCCCCCCCGGGTAGCGGGGATACCTACGAGCAGTACTTC
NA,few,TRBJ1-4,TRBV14,CASSHTGWANEKLFF,TGTGCCAGCAGCCATACAGGGTGGGCTAATGAAAAACTGTTTTTT
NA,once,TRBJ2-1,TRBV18,CASSPLGGSYNEQFF,TGTGCCAGCTCACCTCTAGGGGGCTCCTACAATGAGCAGTTCTTC
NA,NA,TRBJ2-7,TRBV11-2,CASTVGGSYEQYF,TGTGCCAGCACCGTGGGGGGTTCCTACGAGCAGTACTTC
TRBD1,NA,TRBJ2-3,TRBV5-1,CASSPWGQGADTQYF,TGCGCCAGCAGCCCCTGGGGACAGGGGGCAGATACGCAGTATTTT
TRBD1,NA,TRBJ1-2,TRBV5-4,CASSWYRDSGFYTF,TGTGCCAGCAGCTGGTACCGGGACAGCGGCTTTTACACCTTC
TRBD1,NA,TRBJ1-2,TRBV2,CASSVGTGAQRYTF,TGTGCCAGCAGTGTGGGTACAGGGGCTCAACGCTACACCTTC
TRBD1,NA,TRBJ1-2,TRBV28,CASTEGAATYGYTF,TGTGCCAGCACCGAGGGGGCAGCGACCTATGGCTACACCTTC
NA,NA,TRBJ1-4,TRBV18,CASSPGEASNEKLFF,TGTGCCAGCTCACCCGGGGAGGCGTCTAATGAAAAACTGTTTTTT
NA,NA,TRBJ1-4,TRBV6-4,CASSAGNNEKLFF,TGTGCCAGCAGTGCCGGGAATAATGAAAAACTGTTTTTT
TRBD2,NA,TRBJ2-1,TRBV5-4,CASSLVTSGGDEQFF,TGTGCCAGCAGCTTGGTGACTAGCGGAGGGGATGAGCAGTTCTTC
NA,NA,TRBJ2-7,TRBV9,CASSVAEGYEQYF,TGTGCCAGCAGCGTAGCTGAGGGATACGAGCAGTACTTC
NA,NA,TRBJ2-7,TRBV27,CASSSRARDEQYF,TGTGCCAGCAGTTCCCGGGCCAGGGATGAGCAGTACTTC
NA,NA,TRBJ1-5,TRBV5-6,CASSLLEGNQPQHF,TGTGCCAGCAGCTTGCTAGAAGGCAATCAGCCCCAGCATTTT
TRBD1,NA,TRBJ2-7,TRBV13,CASSQRQGTYEQYF,TGTGCCAGCAGCCAACGACAGGGTACCTACGAGCAGTACTTC
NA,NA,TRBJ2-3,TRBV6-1,CASSEAPRSTDTQYF,TGTGCCAGCAGTGAAGCGCCCAGGAGCACAGATACGCAGTATTTT